The sequence of this T cell receptor beta chain was determined in a study of OX40 agonist ivuxolimab in advanced cancers. Study context: Earlier anti-PD-1, anti-PD-L1 or anti-CTLA-4 therapy was permitted; over 35% had received some.

Trimming took 0 bases from V and 3 from J, leaving 10 bases between them. This CDR3 spans 15 amino acids. CDR1 is SGHRS and CDR2 is YFSETQ in the germline V gene. Sequencing used immunoSEQ multiplex PCR; TCRdb keeps in-frame clones, though not all of them. Altogether about 73,000 clones are present, 85% to 90% being singletons, with the ten largest covering approximately 8%. This material consisted of CD4+ or CD8+ T cells sorted from blood, taken in a trial of the OX40 agonist ivuxolimab. This clonotype originated in an adult with an advanced solid tumor such as melanoma, head and neck, liver or kidney cancer. The V and J genes are TRBV5-1 and TRBJ2-1; no reliable D call. In nucleotides, the CDR3 is TGCGCCAGCAGCTTGGGGGCGGTAAGCTACAATGAGCAGTTCTTC. This translates into CASSLGAVSYNEQFF.